What follows are 28 T cell receptor beta chains derived from one specimen sequenced in a study of blood T cell repertoires in COVID-19. Method: immunoSEQ multiplex PCR; TCRdb's copy keeps in-frame clones and lacks some. This sample has roughly 180,000 clones, with approximately 80% found just once. Sequencing input: PBMCs or T cells enriched from blood (not recorded which). These receptors came from a woman in her fifties or sixties who had recovered from COVID-19.

The J gene is TRBJ1-6, the V gene TRBV5-1, with 7 bases fitting TRBD1. This CDR3 comprises 14 residues. The germline V gene has CDR1 SGHRS and CDR2 YFSETQ. V lost 6 bases and J lost 14; bases outside the gene matches: 14. In DNA form, the CDR3 reads TGCGCCAGCACCTTAGACAGGGACCAAGGTTCCCTCCACTTT. It yields the protein CASTLDRDQGSLHF.

The V call is TRBV2, the J call TRBJ1-1; D call uncertain. V lost 7 bases to trimming and J lost 5 bases, with 14 bases between them. The CDR3 consists of 13 residues. CDR1 and CDR2 from the germline V gene are SNHLY and FYNNEI. CDR3 coding DNA: TGTGCCAGCAATTTGGGCTTGGATACTGAAGCTTTCTTT. This codes for CASNLGLDTEAFF.

The chain recombines TRBV5-1 with TRBJ2-2; D gene uncertain. With 1 base removed from V and 0 bases from J, the gap between germline ends came to 10 bases. CDR1 is SGHRS, CDR2 YFSETQ, per germline. The CDR3 has 16 residues. The CDR3 sequence is CASSLRPRANTGELFF. CDR3 in DNA: TGCGCCAGCAGCTTGCGTCCCCGTGCGAACACCGGGGAGCTGTTTTTT.

The chain has TRBV5-1 and TRBJ1-4; TRBD1 matches at 7 bases. V lost 4 bases and J lost 8; bases outside the gene matches: 14. The CDR3 has 16 residues. CDR1 and CDR2 (germline): SGHRS, YFSETQ. CDR3 amino acids: CASSLLQGRGQEKLFF. In DNA form, the CDR3 reads TGCGCCAGCAGCCTCCTACAGGGGCGCGGTCAGGAAAAACTGTTTTTT.

The J gene is TRBJ2-2, the V gene TRBV19; perhaps TRBD2 as D (6 bases). Germline V gene data show CDR1 as LNHDA and CDR2 as SQIVND (reference sequence). The V end was cut by 7 bases, the J end by 4 bases, with 16 bases between. The CDR3 has 15 amino acids. The CDR3 region has the DNA TGTGCCAGTATTAAACGTTGGGGGGTCACCGGGGAGCTGTTTTTT. This codes for CASIKRWGVTGELFF.

This rearrangement joins TRBV6-2 or TRBV6-3 to TRBJ1-3; the D gene is possibly TRBD1 (6 bases). CDR3 length equals 16 residues. Germline V lookup: CDR1 MNHEY, CDR2 SVGEGT. Trimming left V 0 bases short and J 1 base short, with 10 bases between. CDR3 nucleotide sequence: TGTGCCAGCAGTTACTCGGACAGTGCTTCTGGAAACACCATATATTTT. It translates to CASSYSDSASGNTIYF.

V is TRBV12-3 or TRBV12-4 and J is TRBJ1-1; D is unclear. This CDR3 has 12 amino acids. Between the trimmed V and J ends, which lost 2 bases and 6 bases, there was a span of 7 bases. The CDR3 sequence is CASSLLTPEAFF. In DNA, the CDR3 is TGTGCCAGCAGTTTACTTACACCTGAAGCTTTCTTT.

This chain uses TRBV11-1 with TRBJ2-6; D is undetermined. The V and J ends lost 3 bases and 1 base respectively, with 7 bases between them. The germline V gene has CDR1 SGHAT and CDR2 FQDESV (reference sequence). The CDR3 has 15 amino acids. The CDR3 here is CASSFSESGANVLTF. CDR3 in DNA: TGTGCCAGCAGCTTCTCCGAGTCTGGGGCCAACGTCCTGACTTTC.

CDR3 DNA sequence: TGTGCCAGCAGTGTTGGACAGCCCTATGGCTACACCTTC. Its protein is CASSVGQPYGYTF. The chain couples TRBV5-6 to TRBJ1-2, with D possibly TRBD1 on 6 matching bases. CDR1 and CDR2 from the germline V gene are SGHDT and YYEEEE. The length of the CDR3 is 13 residues. V lost 5 bases and J 4 bases, leaving 12 bases between the germline ends.

This chain connects TRBV10-3 to TRBJ2-1; D is perhaps TRBD2 (7 bases). The CDR3 extends over 14 amino acids. CDR1 is ENHRY, CDR2 SYGVKD, per germline. V lost 4 bases and J lost 6, with 13 bases in between. For the CDR3, the DNA is TGTGCCATCAGTGGACGGGGGGCTACCAATGAGCAGTTCTTC. Translating it yields CAISGRGATNEQFF.

The chain uses TRBV19 and TRBJ2-1, with D possibly matching TRBD2 (7 bases). Trimming left V 7 bases short and J 7 bases short, with 26 bases between. Germline assignment: CDR1 LNHDA and CDR2 SQIVND (reference sequence). The CDR3 covers 17 residues. The CDR3 bases are TGTGCCAGTACCCCCGCGTGGGGGGGCCGCGGTAGAAATGAGCAGTTCTTC. Protein sequence: CASTPAWGGRGRNEQFF.

There are many counts of this clone. The V and J genes are TRBV28 and TRBJ2-7; D unclear. The CDR3 length is 14 residues. Per the germline V gene, CDR1 is MDHEN and CDR2 is SYDVKM. V was clipped by 3 bases and J by 1 base, with 10 bases between them. CDR3 sequence reads: CASSFRQASYEQYF. The CDR3 nucleotides read TGTGCCAGCAGTTTCCGGCAGGCTTCCTACGAGCAGTACTTC.

The chain employs TRBV9 and TRBJ2-1, with D perhaps matching TRBD2 (5 bases). The CDR3 has 16 residues. V lost 3 bases, J lost 6 bases, and 19 bases lay in between. The germline gives CDR1 SGDLS, CDR2 YYNGEE. This CDR3 is CASSAIGRGSLNEQFF. In DNA form, the CDR3 reads TGTGCCAGCAGCGCCATCGGTCGGGGTTCCCTCAATGAGCAGTTCTTC. The variable domain in full, completed from reference TRBV9 and TRBJ2-1, reads DSGVTQTPKHLITATGQRVTLRCSPRSGDLSVYWYQQSLDQGLQFLIQYYNGEERAKGNILERFSAQQFPDLHSELNLSSLELGDSALYFCASSAIGRGSLNEQFFGPGTRLTVL.

The CDR3 here is CASSSTGRVVRIQEKLFF. CDR3 nucleotides: TGTGCCAGCAGTTCGACAGGCCGGGTGGTCCGCATCCAAGAAAAACTGTTTTTT. The chain combines TRBV2 with TRBJ1-4, with D possibly TRBD1 on 6 matching bases. Deletions cut 5 bases from V and 8 bases from J, with 27 bases between. Germline values: CDR1 SNHLY, CDR2 FYNNEI. The CDR3 has 18 residues.

A remark on this clone: This sample also contains other DNA sequences that code for the same CDR3. This chain joins TRBV5-1 and TRBJ1-2; 9 nucleotides match TRBD1. The V gene end was trimmed by 1 base and the J gene end by 6 bases; junction bases not matched to a gene: 1. Germline V gene data show CDR1 as SGHRS and CDR2 as YFSETQ. The CDR3 covers 13 residues. As DNA, the CDR3 is TGCGCCAGCAGCTTGACAGGGGGCGATGGCTACACCTTC. It translates to CASSLTGGDGYTF.

V gene TRBV5-4 combines with J gene TRBJ1-3; D remains unclear. With 3 bases removed from V and 1 base from J, the gap between germline ends came to 11 bases. CDR1 and CDR2 (germline): SGHNT, YYREEE (reference sequence). The CDR3 has 15 amino acids. The CDR3 DNA is TGTGCCAGCAGCTCCGGCGGTGGGTCTGGAAACACCATATATTTT. Amino acids: CASSSGGGSGNTIYF.

The chain recombines TRBV18 with TRBJ2-3; TRBD1 agrees at 9 bases. Losses at the gene ends were 3 bases for V and 2 bases for J; bases not matched to a gene: 6. The germline CDR1 and CDR2 sequences are KGHSH and LQKENI. The CDR3 is 16 amino acids. CDR3 sequence reads: CASSPTGTGITDTQYF. CDR3 nucleotide sequence: TGTGCCAGCTCACCCACCGGGACAGGGATCACAGATACGCAGTATTTT.

The gene calls are TRBV4-1 and TRBJ1-1; D is unclear. The germline gives CDR1 MGHRA, CDR2 YSYEKL. Trimming took 0 bases from V and 4 from J, leaving 6 bases between them. This CDR3 is built from 13 residues. CDR3 in amino acids: CASSQDYTTEAFF. As DNA, the CDR3 is TGCGCCAGCAGCCAAGACTATACCACTGAAGCTTTCTTT.

The chain joins TRBV19 to TRBJ1-2, with TRBD1 matching over 8 bases. Germline V gives CDR1 LNHDA, CDR2 SQIVND (reference sequence). V lost 5 bases to trimming and J lost 4 bases; unmatched junction nucleotides: 9. This CDR3 has 15 residues. DNA of the CDR3: TGTGCCAGTAGTGGACGACAGGGGTCTGGCTATGGCTACACCTTC. Amino acids: CASSGRQGSGYGYTF.

This chain joins TRBV5-5 and TRBJ2-7, with D possibly TRBD1 on 6 matching bases. The germline V gene has CDR1 SGHKS and CDR2 YYEKEE (reference sequence). This CDR3 is 14 amino acids long. V lost 2 bases to trimming and J lost 0 bases, with 9 bases between them. CDR3 loop: CASSLQGASYEQYF. For the CDR3, the DNA is TGTGCCAGCAGCTTACAGGGAGCCTCCTACGAGCAGTACTTC.

The rearrangement joins TRBV6-4 to TRBJ1-4; the D is unclear. V lost 10 bases and J lost 6, with 18 bases in between. The CDR3 is 14 residues long. CDR1 is MRHNA and CDR2 is SNTAGT in the germline V gene. This CDR3 is CAIIQPGTDEKLFF. DNA of the CDR3: TGTGCCATTATACAACCTGGAACAGATGAAAAACTGTTTTTT.

The chain carries TRBV7-3 and TRBJ2-5; 8 bases are a match to TRBD1. This CDR3 spans 13 amino acids. Germline CDR1 and CDR2: SGHTA and FQGTGA. J lost 1 base, V lost 5 bases, and 0 bases had no gene match. DNA for the CDR3: TGTGCCAGCAGCACAGGGGGCCAAGAGACCCAGTACTTC. Translated, it gives CASSTGGQETQYF.

The chain uses TRBV4-2 and TRBJ2-1, with 11 positions matching TRBD2. V gave up 0 bases and J gave up 9 bases; unmatched junction bases: 4. Germline assignment: CDR1 LGHNA and CDR2 YNFKEQ. CDR3 length: 15 amino acids. In DNA, the CDR3 is TGTGCCAGCAGCCAAGAACTAGCGGGGGTGGGTGAGCAGTTCTTC. This sequence encodes CASSQELAGVGEQFF.

This chain joins TRBV6-5 and TRBJ1-1, with D possibly TRBD1 on 6 matching bases. The CDR3 extends over 14 amino acids. The V gene's germline CDR1 is MNHEY and CDR2 SVGAGI. This CDR3 is CAHSLSGANTEAFF. In DNA form, the CDR3 reads TGTGCTCATTCCCTTTCAGGGGCTAACACTGAAGCTTTCTTT.

CDR3 in DNA: TGTGCCAGCAGCTTGGGGGGGCGGTCGTACGTTGACTATGGCTACACCTTC. It codes for CASSLGGRSYVDYGYTF. This chain links TRBV5-4 with TRBJ1-2, with D possibly matching TRBD1 (6 bases). Germline CDR1 is SGHNT and CDR2 is YYREEE (reference sequence). Trimming stripped 0 bases from V and 3 bases from J, with 18 bases between. The CDR3 runs 17 residues. Together with reference TRBV5-4 and TRBJ1-2, the CDR3 gives the full variable domain: ETGVTQSPTHLIKTRGQQVTLRCSSQSGHNTVSWYQQALGQGPQFIFQYYREEENGRGNFPPRFSGLQFPNYSSELNVNALELDDSALYLCASSLGGRSYVDYGYTFGSGTRLTVV.

The chain uses TRBV28 and TRBJ1-2; 8 nucleotides agree with TRBD1. The germline gives CDR1 MDHEN, CDR2 SYDVKM. The V and J ends lost 3 bases and 3 bases, in that order; junction bases with no gene match: 6. There are 15 residues in the CDR3. The CDR3 is CASSLGGTGHYGYTF. The CDR3 nucleotides read TGTGCCAGCAGTTTGGGGGGGACAGGTCACTATGGCTACACCTTC.

CDR3 nucleotide sequence: TGTGCCAGCAGTTTCCCGGGAACTGAAAAACTGTTTTTT. Its translation is CASSFPGTEKLFF. This chain uses TRBV28 with TRBJ1-4, with D unresolved. V gave up 3 bases and J gave up 7 bases, with 9 bases separating them. This CDR3 region has 13 residues. Germline CDR1 and CDR2: MDHEN and SYDVKM.

CDR3 DNA sequence: TGTGCCATCAGTGAGATGACAGGGACGACAGATACGCAGTATTTT. Protein: CAISEMTGTTDTQYF. This rearrangement joins TRBV10-3 to TRBJ2-3; 7 nucleotides match TRBD1. Per germline, CDR1 ENHRY and CDR2 SYGVKD. Trimming cost V 2 bases and J 3 bases; bases outside gene matches: 5. The CDR3 is 15 residues long.